This TCR beta chain was captured by sequencing in a study of blood T cell repertoires in COVID-19 (dated by TCRdb to between 2020 and 2021). About the investigation overall: Samples from collaborators originated in the United States, Italy and Spain and spanned both the acute and convalescent phases of COVID-19. The prospective study material was composed of cDNA or gDNA derived from T cells, B-cell-depleted T cells, or PBMCs. Deeply sampled blood TCRbeta repertoires from subjects exposed to, actively infected with, or recovered from COVID-19 were included in the dataset. The repertoires were released in a freely available public database meant as a resource for research on the immune response to SARS-CoV-2. The samples were drawn from two sources: the first 160 participants of the ongoing ImmuneRACE study, and some 1,300 subjects contributed by 6 global collaborators. Sample metadata almost always included a de-identified subject ID, COVID-19 status, age in years and sex. HLA class I and class II types, where available, came from metadata supplied by the sample provider rather than from assay-based typing. What the authors observed across the whole study: Clinical and demographic metadata were provided uncurated, with the amount varying by source and participant.

There are 13 amino acids in the CDR3, from cysteine to phenylalanine inclusive. The read is trimmed to its CDR3 DNA, 39 bases read in frame from base 1. The junction shows trimming of 3 bases on V and 8 bases on J, and the gene matches do not reach 7 bases of it. From a lookup of the germline V gene, CDR1 and CDR2 are SQVTM and ANQGSEA. TCRbeta CDR3 regions were amplified from genomic DNA by means of the immunoSEQ Assay, a bias-controlled multiplex PCR. The original methods were these. The number of nucleated cells in each sample was estimated from the amplification of reference gene primers within the assay. To quantify the absolute abundance of each unique TCRbeta CDR3 rearrangement, sequence reads were collapsed and filtered. For each sample, productive Simpson clonality was calculated by taking the square root of Simpson's diversity index across productive rearrangements. TCRdb carries this immuneACCESS record with in-frame sequences only. Its versions omit some clonotypes, under half of them owing to an unresolved V gene in the studies checked, with the rest unexplained. That table is the source of V, J and clone size, and D and trimming were worked out from the DNA. Present in this sample are approximately 320,000 clones, around 85% of which were seen just once. In total, the top ten clones hold around 7.8% of the sample.

This clone was seen a few times. No cognate antigen has been identified for it. Nothing much larger sits one base from this clone, and base qualities are not available. Collaborating institutions collected whole blood in K2EDTA tubes following their own protocols. For TCRbeta analysis, collaborator samples were shipped as frozen whole blood, as isolated PBMCs, or as DNA extracted from either sample type. The sequence derives from a human donor in a cohort sampled during active COVID-19. In this chain, TRBV29-1 is recombined with TRBJ1-3; 7 central bases correspond to TRBD1. Input material: peripheral blood. The CDR3: CSVEGTDWDTIYF. The nucleotides are TGCAGCGTTGAGGGGACAGATTGGGACACCATATATTTT.